One sample yielded the 24 T cell receptor beta chains listed below, sequenced in a study of CD8 T cells in ankylosing spondylitis. One entry per CDR3 protein, called by TCRdb with MiXCR from the 5' RACE reads. The sample has 350,000 or so distinct CDR3 sequences, 9.5% to 13% seen once. Sequenced: blood, either unsorted or a sorted T cell fraction (not recorded which). Source of these receptors: a female donor with ankylosing spondylitis or in good health (not recorded which).

A few counts support this clonotype. The CDR3 DNA sequence: TGCAGTGCTAGCAGGGACAGGGGGATGGGGGGCTACACCTTC. Protein sequence: CSASRDRGMGGYTF. The chain carries TRBV20-1 and TRBJ1-2; 11 bases are shared with TRBD1. Germline CDR1 DFQATT, CDR2 SNEGSKA (reference sequence). The CDR3 is made up of 14 amino acids. V was pared by 3 bases and J by 8 bases, with 8 bases of the junction left unmatched.

There are many counts of this clonotype. This chain links TRBV5-4 with TRBJ2-3; a possible D gene is TRBD2 (5 bases). Trimming removed 6 bases from V and 3 bases from J, with 17 bases in between. This CDR3 comprises 15 residues. Germline values: CDR1 SGHNT, CDR2 YYREEE (reference sequence). The CDR3 region is CASTGKLGKTDTQYF. CDR3 DNA sequence: TGTGCCAGCACCGGAAAACTAGGCAAGACAGATACGCAGTATTTT.

V gene TRBV12-3 or TRBV12-4 combines with J gene TRBJ1-1; D is uncertain. V was pared by 4 bases and J by 0 bases, with 9 bases between. This CDR3 has 14 residues. The CDR3 reads CASSSSWMNTEAFF. The CDR3 DNA reads TGTGCCAGCAGTTCCAGCTGGATGAACACTGAAGCTTTCTTT.

This clonotype showed up many times. The V and J genes are TRBV5-6 and TRBJ2-1; 9 bases are a match to TRBD2. This CDR3 spans 17 amino acids. Germline loops: CDR1 SGHDT, CDR2 YYEEEE. The V gene end was trimmed by 2 bases and the J gene end by 0 bases; junction bases not matched to a gene: 6. In DNA form, the CDR3 reads TGTGCCAGCAGCTTTTCTAGCGGGACGGTCTCCTACAATGAGCAGTTCTTC. The encoded protein is CASSFSSGTVSYNEQFF.

In regard to this clonotype: This may arise from a read error, as a much more abundant clone is one base away. J is TRBJ1-2 and V is TRBV20-1; 7 bases align to TRBD1. J gave up 12 bases and V 0 bases, and 10 bases lay outside the gene matches. Germline V gene sequence: CDR1 DFQATT, CDR2 SNEGSKA (reference sequence). CDR3 length equals 13 residues. Here the CDR3 reads CSAREAGGLGDTF. Here the CDR3 DNA reads TGCAGTGCTAGAGAGGCAGGGGGTCTAGGCGACACCTTC.

In its sample, this clonotype was seen many times. This chain links TRBV20-1 with TRBJ2-1; D may be TRBD2 (5 bases). V lost 0 bases, J lost 3 bases, and 9 bases lay in between. Germline V lookup: CDR1 DFQATT, CDR2 SNEGSKA (reference sequence). The CDR3 is 14 amino acids. CDR3 nucleotides: TGCAGTGCTAGAGACCCTGGAGGCTACAATGAGCAGTTCTTC. Translation gives CSARDPGGYNEQFF.

As for this clonotype: This may arise from a read error, as a much more abundant clone is one base away. The chain joins TRBV20-1 to TRBJ1-1, with D possibly TRBD1 on 5 matching bases. The germline V gene encodes CDR1 DFQATT and CDR2 SNEGSKA (reference sequence). The germline V and J ends were trimmed by 5 bases and 6 bases, with 16 bases remaining between them. The length of the CDR3 is 13 residues. CDR3 sequence: CSAGPRAAAEAFF. The CDR3 region has the DNA TGCAGTGCTGGCCCCAGGGCGGCCGCTGAAGCTTTCTTT.

The rearrangement uses TRBV9 and TRBJ2-1; 10 bases align to TRBD2. Germline values: CDR1 SGDLS, CDR2 YYNGEE. The CDR3 has 16 amino acids. V shed 3 bases and J 4 bases; nucleotides not matched to a gene: 7. The CDR3 DNA is TGTGCCAGCAGCGATGATCTAGCGGGGGCTTACAATGAGCAGTTCTTC. The encoded protein is CASSDDLAGAYNEQFF.

The chain has TRBV20-1 and TRBJ1-1; 11 nucleotides agree with TRBD1. The CDR3 totals 14 residues. Trimming cost V 5 bases and J 0 bases; bases outside gene matches: 2. Germline V gives CDR1 DFQATT, CDR2 SNEGSKA (reference sequence). The CDR3 loop is CSAGDRGLNTEAFF. The DNA for the CDR3 is TGCAGTGCTGGGGACAGGGGGTTGAACACTGAAGCTTTCTTT.

This clonotype came up many times. The chain employs TRBV28 and TRBJ1-2; D gene ambiguous. V lost 6 bases to trimming and J lost 3 bases, with 14 bases between them. CDR1 MDHEN and CDR2 SYDVKM come from the germline V gene. CDR3 length: 14 residues. Here the CDR3 reads CASSLQQSDYGYTF. CDR3 sequence (DNA): TGTGCCAGCAGCCTCCAACAGTCCGACTATGGCTACACCTTC.

This clonotype has at least ten counts. CDR3: CSARDGGGWNTF. CDR3 nucleotides: TGCAGTGCTAGAGATGGGGGTGGGTGGAACACCTTC. The rearrangement joins TRBV20-1 to TRBJ1-2, with D maybe TRBD1 (5 bases). Germline values: CDR1 DFQATT, CDR2 SNEGSKA (reference sequence). The CDR3 length is 12 residues. V was cut by 0 bases and J by 12 bases, with 14 bases left in between.

This clonotype was seen a few times. This chain's CDR3 is CASSPGLAGDSYEQYF. Here the CDR3 DNA reads TGCGCCAGCAGCCCCGGACTAGCGGGAGACTCCTACGAGCAGTACTTC. V and J are TRBV5-1 and TRBJ2-7, with 13 bases identical to TRBD2. CDR1 and CDR2 (germline): SGHRS, YFSETQ. Trimming removed 4 bases from V and 0 bases from J; junction bases left unmatched: 4. This CDR3 region has 16 residues.

This clonotype was seen only a few times. This chain joins TRBV5-1 and TRBJ2-4; 8 nucleotides match TRBD2. This CDR3 spans 17 amino acids. V lost 3 bases, J lost 3 bases, and 11 bases stayed unmatched. Germline V gene data show CDR1 as SGHRS and CDR2 as YFSETQ. The CDR3 DNA sequence: TGCGCCAGCAGCTCAGGTGTCGGGCGGGAGGACAAAAACATTCAGTACTTC. Translated, it gives CASSSGVGREDKNIQYF.

This clonotype was recorded at least ten times. The chain employs TRBV19 and TRBJ1-5; D gene ambiguous. Germline loops: CDR1 LNHDA, CDR2 SQIVND (reference sequence). V was cut by 3 bases and J by 4 bases, with 10 bases left in between. This CDR3 comprises 14 residues. CDR3 coding DNA: TGTGCCAGTAGTATCCTCCTGCTAAATCAGCCCCAGCATTTT. Its protein is CASSILLLNQPQHF.

V gene TRBV12-3 or TRBV12-4 combines with J gene TRBJ2-5, with a possible D match to TRBD1 (6 bases). The CDR3 covers 14 residues. Between the trimmed V and J ends, which lost 2 bases and 5 bases, there was a span of 12 bases. As DNA, the CDR3 is TGTGCCAGCAGTTTACCTACAGGGTATGAGACCCAGTACTTC. Translation: CASSLPTGYETQYF.

The chain has TRBV28 and TRBJ1-2; D may be TRBD1 (6 bases). Deletions cut 7 bases from V and 7 bases from J, with 13 bases between. The CDR3 consists of 12 residues. The germline gives CDR1 MDHEN, CDR2 SYDVKM. The CDR3 bases are TGTGCCAGCAATGTACAGGGCGGTGGCTACACCTTC. Its translation is CASNVQGGGYTF.

This clonotype was observed at least ten times. The chain is built from TRBV7-9 and TRBJ1-2, with 11 bases lining up with TRBD1. The V segment lost 5 bases and the J segment 1 base; nucleotides outside the gene matches: 9. There are 17 residues in the CDR3. Germline V gene data show CDR1 as SEHNR and CDR2 as FQNEAQ (reference sequence). As DNA, the CDR3 is TGTGCCAGCAGCCCGGGACAGGGGGGTCCCTTTAACTATGGCTACACCTTC. Translating gives CASSPGQGGPFNYGYTF.

CDR3 protein: CASSHPSGRASSYNEQFF. CDR3 nucleotide sequence: TGTGCCAGCAGCCACCCTAGCGGGAGGGCCTCCTCCTACAATGAGCAGTTCTTC. The chain is built from TRBV2 and TRBJ2-1, with 12 bases lining up with TRBD2. The CDR3 loop spans 18 amino acids. CDR1 and CDR2 (germline): SNHLY, FYNNEI. The trim removed 6 bases at V and 0 bases at J, leaving 9 bases unmatched.

This clonotype has a count of ten or more. The chain has TRBV5-1 and TRBJ1-6; D not certain. The germline V gene has CDR1 SGHRS and CDR2 YFSETQ. This CDR3 contains 15 residues. With 4 bases removed from V and 10 bases from J, the gap between germline ends came to 18 bases. The CDR3 region is CASSLNGGDRSPLHF. CDR3 sequence (DNA): TGCGCCAGCAGCCTGAACGGCGGGGATCGGTCACCCCTCCACTTT. Combining the CDR3 with reference TRBV5-1 and TRBJ1-6 gives the whole variable domain KAGVTQTPRYLIKTRGQQVTLSCSPISGHRSVSWYQQTPGQGLQFLFEYFSETQRNKGNFPGRFSGRQFSNSRSEMNVSTLELGDSALYLCASSLNGGDRSPLHFGNGTRLTVT.

V and J are TRBV5-5 and TRBJ2-5; 8 bases line up with TRBD2. V was clipped by 4 bases and J by 4 bases; unmatched bases: 9. The CDR3 runs 15 residues. Germline CDR1 is SGHKS and CDR2 is YYEKEE (reference sequence). Here the CDR3 reads CASSPNQRGRETQYF. The CDR3 nucleotides are TGTGCCAGCAGCCCAAACCAGCGGGGGAGAGAGACCCAGTACTTC.

This clonotype was detected ten times or more. This chain links TRBV5-1 with TRBJ2-1, with D unresolved. Between the trimmed V and J ends, which lost 2 bases and 8 bases, there was a span of 8 bases. The germline gives CDR1 SGHRS, CDR2 YFSETQ. The CDR3 length is 12 residues. The CDR3 DNA reads TGCGCCAGCAGCTTTGGTCCAGATGAGCAGTTCTTC. Translated, it gives CASSFGPDEQFF.

This clonotype appeared many times. The chain recombines TRBV5-1 with TRBJ2-6; D gene ambiguous. Per germline, CDR1 SGHRS and CDR2 YFSETQ. The V end lost 5 bases, the J end lost 1 base, and 7 bases lay between the germline ends. The CDR3 consists of 14 residues. CDR3 DNA sequence: TGCGCCAGCAGTCCCGGATCTGGGGCCAACGTCCTGACTTTC. The encoded protein is CASSPGSGANVLTF.

In its sample, this clonotype was seen a few times. In DNA, the CDR3 is TGTGCCACCGAGGGGTTAGCGGGGGGGCAAAATGAGCAGTTCTTC. It encodes CATEGLAGGQNEQFF. J is TRBJ2-1 and V is TRBV10-3, with 11 bases lining up with TRBD2. V was clipped by 10 bases and J by 7 bases; unmatched bases: 12. This CDR3 comprises 15 residues. Germline V gene sequence: CDR1 ENHRY, CDR2 SYGVKD.

The chain employs TRBV5-1 and TRBJ1-2, with D maybe TRBD1 (5 bases). V was shortened by 0 bases and J by 1 base, with 16 bases between the two germline ends. This CDR3 spans 17 amino acids. Germline V gene lookup returns CDR1 SGHRS and CDR2 YFSETQ. The CDR3 sequence: CASSLAAREGSNYGYTF. CDR3 nucleotides: TGCGCCAGCAGCTTGGCCGCCAGGGAGGGGAGTAACTATGGCTACACCTTC.